Shown below are 27 T cell receptor beta chains from a single sample sequenced in a study of blood T cell repertoires in COVID-19. Only in-frame clones appear in the TCRdb table, and some are missing; sequencing was by immunoSEQ multiplex PCR. The sample contains 250,000 or so clones, around 84% of which appear only once. Material for sequencing was peripheral blood. The receptor source for this set is a woman between 40 and 50 years old who had recovered from COVID-19.

The chain joins TRBV2 to TRBJ2-5, with D perhaps TRBD1 (5 bases). The length of the CDR3 is 12 residues. V dropped 7 bases and J dropped 4 bases, with 10 bases sitting between them. Germline V gene lookup returns CDR1 SNHLY and CDR2 FYNNEI. This CDR3 reads CASMRQGETQYF. CDR3 sequence (DNA): TGTGCCAGCATGCGGCAGGGAGAGACCCAGTACTTC.

V gene TRBV18 combines with J gene TRBJ2-7; D gene uncertain. The germline gives CDR1 KGHSH, CDR2 LQKENI. This CDR3 is 17 amino acids long. The V end lost 3 bases, the J end lost 3 bases, and 21 bases lay between the germline ends. CDR3 coding DNA: TGTGCCAGCTCACCCGTACTCCGCGGCAATACCCTCTACGAGCAGTACTTC. Amino acid sequence: CASSPVLRGNTLYEQYF.

This chain joins TRBV9 and TRBJ2-5, with D perhaps matching TRBD2 (5 bases). Germline loops: CDR1 SGDLS, CDR2 YYNGEE. The ends were cut back, 4 bases at V and 8 bases at J, with 18 bases in the middle. The CDR3 consists of 14 residues. CDR3 residues: CASSLAGPPGTQYF. CDR3 in DNA: TGTGCCAGCAGCTTGGCGGGCCCCCCGGGAACCCAGTACTTC.

The chain employs TRBV4-2 and TRBJ1-5; TRBD1 matches 9 bases. Germline V gene sequence: CDR1 LGHNA, CDR2 YNFKEQ. V trimming: 0 bases; J trimming: 5 bases; junction bases outside the gene matches: 2. This CDR3 has 15 amino acids. The CDR3 nucleotides are TGTGCCAGCAGCCAAGACGACAGGGGGTATCAGCCCCAGCATTTT. The encoded protein is CASSQDDRGYQPQHF.

This chain links TRBV6-5 with TRBJ2-1; D ambiguous. The CDR3 length is 12 residues. V shed 2 bases and J shed 8 bases, with 7 bases lying between them. Germline V gene data show CDR1 as MNHEY and CDR2 as SVGAGI. In DNA, the CDR3 is TGTGCCAGCAGTTACGATCGGGATGAGCAGTTCTTC. Translated, it gives CASSYDRDEQFF.

The gene calls are TRBV6-5 and TRBJ2-3, with unresolved D. The V end was cut by 2 bases, the J end by 2 bases, with 11 bases between. The CDR3 spans 15 residues. Germline V lookup: CDR1 MNHEY, CDR2 SVGAGI. CDR3 DNA sequence: TGTGCCAGCAGTTACAATCCCAGCGACACAGATACGCAGTATTTT. It yields the protein CASSYNPSDTDTQYF.

This chain links TRBV28 with TRBJ1-5, with TRBD1 matching over 8 bases. The CDR3 spans 14 residues. The trim removed 5 bases at V and 6 bases at J, leaving 6 bases unmatched. Germline V gene lookup returns CDR1 MDHEN and CDR2 SYDVKM. The CDR3 bases are TGTGCCAGCAGTCGGACAGGGAAATTTCAGCCCCAGCATTTT. Residues: CASSRTGKFQPQHF.

This clone showed up just a few times. The chain is built from TRBV14 and TRBJ2-1; D is possibly TRBD2 (6 bases). The CDR3 extends over 13 amino acids. CDR1 is SGHDN, CDR2 FVKESK, per germline. The V gene lost 1 base and the J gene lost 9 bases, with 10 bases spanning the gap. CDR3 protein: CASSQGNGGEQFF. Here the CDR3 DNA reads TGTGCCAGCAGCCAAGGTAACGGGGGTGAGCAGTTCTTC.

The genes are TRBV2 and TRBJ2-3; TRBD1 matches at 10 bases. This CDR3 is built from 11 residues. Per germline, CDR1 SNHLY and CDR2 FYNNEI. Germline trimming cut 5 bases from V and 15 bases from J; bases unmatched to any gene: 5. The CDR3 loop reads CASSPGDRGYF. CDR3 sequence (DNA): TGTGCCAGCAGTCCAGGGGACAGGGGTTATTTT.

This clone has at least ten counts. The chain employs TRBV7-3 and TRBJ1-3; 7 bases are shared with TRBD1. The germline CDR1 and CDR2 sequences are SGHTA and FQGTGA. V was clipped by 7 bases and J by 2 bases; unmatched bases: 11. This CDR3 spans 16 amino acids. As DNA, the CDR3 is TGTGCCAGCACCACGGCGACAGGGCCACCTGGAAACACCATATATTTT. This translates into CASTTATGPPGNTIYF.

The sample holds one count of this clone. The V gene is TRBV19, the J gene TRBJ2-3; tentative D call: TRBD2 (6 bases). Deletions cut 5 bases from V and 3 bases from J, with 18 bases between. From germline, CDR1 is LNHDA and CDR2 SQIVND (reference sequence). The CDR3 loop spans 16 amino acids. CDR3 nucleotides: TGTGCCAGTAGTTCGCAGACTAGAGTAGGTACAGATACGCAGTATTTT. This encodes CASSSQTRVGTDTQYF.

The rearrangement uses TRBV9 and TRBJ2-1; a weak D match, TRBD2 (5 bases). The germline V gene has CDR1 SGDLS and CDR2 YYNGEE. Trimming pared 2 bases from V and 5 bases from J, leaving 17 bases between. This CDR3 contains 16 residues. The CDR3 nucleotides read TGTGCCAGCAGCGTCGACCACCCCGGGCGGGACAATGAGCAGTTCTTC. Its translation: CASSVDHPGRDNEQFF. Based on the CDR3 plus reference TRBV9 and TRBJ2-1, the full variable domain is DSGVTQTPKHLITATGQRVTLRCSPRSGDLSVYWYQQSLDQGLQFLIQYYNGEERAKGNILERFSAQQFPDLHSELNLSSLELGDSALYFCASSVDHPGRDNEQFFGPGTRLTVL.

The V call is TRBV3-1 (or the pseudogene TRBV3-2), the J call TRBJ1-3; 8 positions match TRBD1. The CDR3 sequence is 16 residues long. J was trimmed by 3 bases and V by 3 bases; bases with no gene match: 7. Germline V CDR1 and CDR2: LGHDT, YNNKEL (reference sequence). The CDR3 nucleotides read TGTGCCAGCAGCCACCTGGACAGGGTTTATGGAAACACCATATATTTT. This encodes CASSHLDRVYGNTIYF.

The V call is TRBV28, the J call TRBJ2-7; 11 nucleotides line up with TRBD1. There are 16 residues in the CDR3. V dropped 5 bases and J dropped 0; count of bases not matched to a gene: 6. Germline V gene lookup returns CDR1 MDHEN and CDR2 SYDVKM. The CDR3 is CASSLWTGGISYEQYF. As DNA, the CDR3 is TGTGCCAGCAGTCTTTGGACAGGGGGCATCTCCTACGAGCAGTACTTC.

V usage is TRBV7-6 and J usage is TRBJ2-1; 7 positions agree with TRBD1. Unmatched junction bases numbered 5, after V lost 6 bases and J lost 0 bases. The CDR3 runs 15 residues. Germline CDR1 reads SGHVS; CDR2 reads FNYEAQ. CDR3 bases: TGTGCCAGCAGTCAAGACAGGGCCTCCTACAATGAGCAGTTCTTC. This translates into CASSQDRASYNEQFF.

This chain links TRBV24-1 with TRBJ2-7; 9 nucleotides align to TRBD1. Germline V gene sequence: CDR1 KGHDR, CDR2 SFDVKD. The CDR3 loop spans 16 amino acids. V trimming: 3 bases; J trimming: 3 bases; junction bases outside the gene matches: 8. The CDR3 DNA reads as TGTGCCACCAGTGATCGAACCGGGACAGGGTTCTACGAGCAGTACTTC. Its protein is CATSDRTGTGFYEQYF.

The chain links TRBV5-1 to TRBJ2-1, with unresolved D. V lost 0 bases and J 5 bases, leaving 3 bases between the germline ends. From germline, CDR1 is SGHRS and CDR2 YFSETQ. The CDR3 is 12 amino acids. The CDR3 coding sequence is TGCGCCAGCAGCTTGGTTAACAATGAGCAGTTCTTC. It encodes CASSLVNNEQFF.

The chain carries TRBV24-1 and TRBJ2-3; 9 nucleotides line up with TRBD1. This CDR3 spans 14 amino acids. The V segment lost 3 bases and the J segment 6 bases; nucleotides outside the gene matches: 3. Germline V gene lookup returns CDR1 KGHDR and CDR2 SFDVKD. CDR3 nucleotides: TGTGCCACCAGTGATCCACAGGGGGCCGATACGCAGTATTTT. Translating it yields CATSDPQGADTQYF.

The CDR3 DNA reads TGTGCCAGCAGGCCCCATGTTGGGGGGACAGATACGCAGTATTTT. It encodes CASRPHVGGTDTQYF. This chain uses TRBV27 with TRBJ2-3; D is possibly TRBD2 (6 bases). The CDR3 has 15 residues. Germline CDR1 and CDR2: MNHEY and SMNVEV (reference sequence). V lost 6 bases, J lost 3 bases, and 16 bases lay in between.

The CDR3 spells CASSEVYRGRLDYGYTF. CDR3 DNA: TGTGCCAGCAGTGAAGTTTACAGGGGGCGTTTGGACTATGGCTACACCTTC. The chain uses TRBV6-1 and TRBJ1-2; 9 bases are a match to TRBD1. This CDR3 comprises 17 residues. Germline V gives CDR1 MNHNS, CDR2 SASEGT. V gave up 1 base and J gave up 3 bases; unmatched junction bases: 9.

The CDR3 region has the DNA TGTGCCAGCAGTGAATCATACAGGGGGCGGTATAATGCTTTCTTT. Its protein is CASSESYRGRYNAFF. The J gene is TRBJ1-1, the V gene TRBV6-1, with TRBD1 matching over 9 bases. The CDR3 has 15 residues. The junction had 12 bases not matched to a gene; V was cut back by 2 bases and J by 11 bases. Germline CDR1 MNHNS, CDR2 SASEGT.

The gene calls are TRBV29-1 and TRBJ1-4; TRBD1 agrees at 11 bases. CDR1 is SQVTM, CDR2 ANQGSEA, per germline. There are 15 residues in the CDR3. After removal of 6 bases from V and 7 bases from J, the junction contained 10 bases not matched to a gene. In DNA form, the CDR3 reads TGCAGCGTGCAACGGACAGGGGGCGTGGGTGAAAAACTGTTTTTT. This codes for CSVQRTGGVGEKLFF.

J is TRBJ1-5 and V is TRBV19; 12 positions agree with TRBD1. The trim removed 5 bases at V and 6 bases at J, leaving 11 bases unmatched. CDR1 is LNHDA and CDR2 is SQIVND in the germline V gene (reference sequence). This CDR3 is 17 amino acids long. CDR3 bases: TGTGCCAGTAGTCGACCGCCGGGACAGGGGGCTCGTCAGCCCCAGCATTTT. It translates to CASSRPPGQGARQPQHF.

The rearrangement joins TRBV5-1 to TRBJ2-1; no firm D call. This CDR3 region has 13 residues. Deletions cut 0 bases from V and 8 bases from J, with 9 bases between. CDR1 is SGHRS, CDR2 YFSETQ, per germline. CDR3 nucleotide sequence: TGCGCCAGCAGCTTGGTTGACTTCCATGAGCAGTTCTTC. As protein: CASSLVDFHEQFF.

The chain links TRBV12-5 to TRBJ2-5; 7 bases match TRBD1. V was clipped by 1 base and J by 3 bases; unmatched bases: 2. The germline gives CDR1 LGHNT, CDR2 FRNRAP. This CDR3 contains 14 residues. CDR3 sequence: CASGLAGTEETQYF. CDR3 nucleotide sequence: TGTGCTAGTGGTTTGGCAGGGACAGAAGAGACCCAGTACTTC.

The J gene is TRBJ2-5, the V gene TRBV15; D possibly corresponds to TRBD1 (6 bases). This CDR3 spans 15 amino acids. Germline V CDR1 and CDR2: LNHNV, YYDKDF (reference sequence). V lost 5 bases, J lost 3 bases, and 16 bases lay in between. CDR3 protein: CATSHRDTGEETQYF. CDR3 sequence (DNA): TGTGCCACCAGCCACCGGGACACCGGGGAAGAGACCCAGTACTTC.

This chain connects TRBV7-6 to TRBJ1-3; 10 bases align to TRBD1. The CDR3 is made up of 19 amino acids. V was clipped by 8 bases and J by 0 bases; unmatched bases: 16. Germline V gene data show CDR1 as SGHVS and CDR2 as FNYEAQ. The CDR3 is CASGDLGQGTSHSGNTIYF. The DNA of the CDR3 is TGTGCCAGCGGGGATCTGGGACAGGGGACGTCTCACTCTGGAAACACCATATATTTT.